The next 26 T cell receptor beta chains were all read from a single sample in a study of CD8 T cells in Susac syndrome. Random hexamers primed reverse transcription of about 0.5 to 1 ug RNA. One entry per CDR3 protein results from TCRdb running MiXCR on the immunoSEQ multiplex PCR reads. The sample includes 160,000 or so distinct CDR3 sequences, around 96% of them seen just once. Sequencing was done on a sample of CD8+ T cells from PBMCs. The receptors were sampled from a human donor with multiple sclerosis.

The chain couples TRBV29-1 to TRBJ1-2; 7 bases are shared with TRBD1. The CDR3 sequence is 14 residues long. From germline, CDR1 is SQVTM and CDR2 ANQGSEA. V was pared by 4 bases and J by 6 bases, with 11 bases of the junction left unmatched. Written as DNA, the CDR3 is TGCAGCGTTGGGCGGGTGGGGGACAGAAATGGCTACACCTTC. Its protein is CSVGRVGDRNGYTF.

As for this clonotype: An end of the junction does not agree with germline; a read error may underlie this. V is TRBV20-1 and J is TRBJ1-1; 8 bases are a match to TRBD1. Germline CDR1 reads DFQATT; CDR2 reads SNEGSKA (reference sequence). The CDR3 extends over 15 amino acids. CDR3 nucleotide sequence: TGCAGTGCTAGATTCCGGACAGGGCATAACACTGAAGTTTTCTTT. It translates to CSARFRTGHNTEVFF.

The chain combines TRBV12-3 or TRBV12-4 with TRBJ2-2; 8 bases line up with TRBD1. V shed 5 bases, J shed 9 bases, and the junction held 5 bases outside the gene matches. CDR3 length: 13 amino acids. The CDR3 nucleotides read TGTGCCAGCAGTCCCCAGGGGGCGAGGGAGCTGTTTTTT. This codes for CASSPQGARELFF.

The chain carries TRBV11-2 and TRBJ2-5; TRBD2 aligns across 8 bases. After removal of 0 bases from V and 2 bases from J, the junction contained 2 bases not matched to a gene. CDR3 size: 15 residues. Germline values: CDR1 SGHAT, CDR2 FQNNGV. CDR3 sequence (DNA): TGTGCCAGCAGCTTAGACCGGGGGGGACAAGAGACCCAGTACTTC. Encoded protein: CASSLDRGGQETQYF.

The chain has TRBV10-3 and TRBJ1-2, with a tentative D call TRBD1 (5 bases). Germline CDR1 is ENHRY and CDR2 is SYGVKD. The CDR3 consists of 16 residues. The V end was cut by 8 bases, the J end by 3 bases, with 22 bases between. This CDR3 is CAIRGFDREDDYGYTF. CDR3 sequence (DNA): TGTGCCATCCGCGGTTTCGACAGAGAAGACGACTATGGCTACACCTTC.

The CDR3 nucleotides read TGTGCCAGCAGCTTTCAGGGCCCTCATACCAATCAGCCCCAGCATTTT. Its translation: CASSFQGPHTNQPQHF. The chain is built from TRBV7-6 and TRBJ1-5; D may be TRBD1 (5 bases). CDR3 size: 16 residues. V was pared by 3 bases and J by 3 bases, with 15 bases between. The germline V gene encodes CDR1 SGHVS and CDR2 FNYEAQ.

The V gene is TRBV12-5, the J gene TRBJ1-2, with 8 bases aligning to TRBD1. V shed 4 bases, J shed 6 bases, and the junction held 4 bases outside the gene matches. Germline CDR1 and CDR2: LGHNT and FRNRAP. The length of the CDR3 is 13 residues. CDR3: CASGSGGADGYTF. CDR3 nucleotides: TGTGCTAGTGGTTCAGGGGGCGCGGATGGCTACACCTTC.

The V gene is TRBV12-3 or TRBV12-4, the J gene TRBJ1-1; D is unclear. The CDR3 totals 13 residues. V lost 3 bases and J 1 base, leaving 6 bases between the germline ends. As DNA, the CDR3 is TGTGCCAGCAGTTTCGGTCCGAACACTGAAGCTTTCTTT. Translation: CASSFGPNTEAFF.

J is TRBJ2-7 and V is TRBV15; D gene ambiguous. Looked up from germline, CDR1 is LNHNV and CDR2 is YYDKDF (reference sequence). Trimming stripped 1 base from V and 5 bases from J, with 12 bases between. The CDR3 sequence is 14 residues long. The CDR3 reads CATSRGLSSDEQYF. Here the CDR3 DNA reads TGTGCCACCAGCAGAGGTTTGAGCTCGGACGAGCAGTACTTC.

This clonotype was recorded only once. The chain carries TRBV11-2 and TRBJ2-7; maybe TRBD1 (5 bases). Trimming left V 5 bases short and J 1 base short, with 9 bases between. CDR1 is SGHAT and CDR2 is FQNNGV in the germline V gene. The CDR3 spans 13 residues. The CDR3 nucleotides read TGTGCCAGCAGCCGGACAAGATCCTACGAGCAGTACTTC. It codes for CASSRTRSYEQYF.

The chain uses TRBV9 and TRBJ1-1; D gene ambiguous. This CDR3 is built from 14 residues. V gave up 2 bases and J gave up 1 base, with 9 bases separating them. Germline values: CDR1 SGDLS, CDR2 YYNGEE. The CDR3 coding sequence is TGTGCCAGCAGCGTCGGGCATTCGAACACTGAAGCTTTCTTT. This translates into CASSVGHSNTEAFF. The full variable domain, its missing parts supplied by reference TRBV9 and TRBJ1-1, is DSGVTQTPKHLITATGQRVTLRCSPRSGDLSVYWYQQSLDQGLQFLIQYYNGEERAKGNILERFSAQQFPDLHSELNLSSLELGDSALYFCASSVGHSNTEAFFGQGTRLTVV.

The J gene is TRBJ2-5, the V gene TRBV27; D is perhaps TRBD1 (6 bases). The CDR3 totals 13 residues. Trimming shortened V by 7 bases and J by 5 bases, and 14 bases separated the two germline ends. Germline CDR1 MNHEY, CDR2 SMNVEV (reference sequence). CDR3 region: CASKNRARETQYF. CDR3 in DNA: TGTGCCAGCAAGAACAGGGCCCGGGAGACCCAGTACTTC.

This sequence joins TRBV3-1 and TRBJ2-1; D may be TRBD2 (6 bases). V was clipped by 0 bases and J by 5 bases, with 17 bases between them. This CDR3 contains 17 residues. From germline, CDR1 is LGHDT and CDR2 YNNKEL (reference sequence). CDR3 region: CASSQDLGGRRDNEQFF. The CDR3 DNA sequence: TGTGCCAGCAGCCAAGATCTAGGAGGGAGGAGAGACAATGAGCAGTTCTTC.

The genes are TRBV4-1 and TRBJ2-1; 8 bases fit TRBD1. CDR3 length: 15 residues. V trimming: 2 bases; J trimming: 7 bases; junction bases outside the gene matches: 7. Per the germline V gene, CDR1 is MGHRA and CDR2 is YSYEKL. The CDR3 spells CASSQPGTGGNEQFF. In nucleotides, the CDR3 is TGCGCCAGCAGCCAACCCGGGACAGGTGGTAATGAGCAGTTCTTC.

This rearrangement joins TRBV12-5 to TRBJ1-1, with D unresolved. The CDR3 is 14 amino acids. Trimming took off 9 bases at V and 3 bases at J, with 17 bases between the two ends. Germline V gives CDR1 LGHNT, CDR2 FRNRAP. The DNA for the CDR3 is TGTGCTAGCCAGGAAGGGCCCCGGTACACTGAAGCTTTCTTT. It yields the protein CASQEGPRYTEAFF.

This chain links TRBV9 with TRBJ1-1; D is ambiguous. V gave up 1 base and J gave up 7 bases, with 11 bases separating them. The CDR3 is 13 amino acids. The germline CDR1 and CDR2 sequences are SGDLS and YYNGEE. The CDR3 reads CASSVHSANEAFF. The CDR3 DNA sequence: TGTGCCAGCAGCGTACACAGTGCTAATGAAGCTTTCTTT. The whole variable domain, remainder taken from reference TRBV9 and TRBJ1-1, is DSGVTQTPKHLITATGQRVTLRCSPRSGDLSVYWYQQSLDQGLQFLIQYYNGEERAKGNILERFSAQQFPDLHSELNLSSLELGDSALYFCASSVHSANEAFFGQGTRLTVV.

This clonotype was recorded only once. The chain recombines TRBV6-2 or TRBV6-3 with TRBJ1-2, with unresolved D. Germline CDR1 reads MNHEY; CDR2 reads SVGEGT. The V gene lost 6 bases and the J gene lost 10 bases, with 9 bases spanning the gap. The CDR3 runs to 10 residues. The CDR3 coding sequence is TGTGCCAGCAGAGACGCGCTCTACACCTTC. It specifies CASRDALYTF.

The gene calls are TRBV3-1 and TRBJ2-7; no firm D call. The CDR3 length is 12 residues. The germline V and J ends were trimmed by 2 bases and 7 bases, with 9 bases remaining between them. The germline V gene has CDR1 LGHDT and CDR2 YNNKEL (reference sequence). The CDR3 sequence is CASSQNRREQYF. The CDR3 DNA reads as TGTGCCAGCAGCCAAAATAGGCGTGAGCAGTACTTC.

J is TRBJ2-5 and V is TRBV13, with D maybe TRBD2 (7 bases). Trimming removed 3 bases from V and 9 bases from J, with 11 bases in between. The CDR3 contains 12 residues. The germline CDR1 and CDR2 sequences are PRHDT and FYEKMQ (reference sequence). DNA of the CDR3: TGTGCCAGCAGCTTGGGGAGGGGGGCCCAGTACTTC. It codes for CASSLGRGAQYF.

This clonotype was recorded only once. The V gene is TRBV30, the J gene TRBJ2-1, with D possibly called TRBD1 or TRBD2 (5 bases each). Germline lookup yields CDR1 GTSNPN and CDR2 SVGIG (reference sequence). The V gene lost 0 bases and the J gene lost 8 bases, with 11 bases spanning the gap. The CDR3 totals 13 residues. DNA of the CDR3: TGTGCCTGGAGTGTTGGGGGTAGGCATGAGCAGTTCTTC. This translates into CAWSVGGRHEQFF.

The V call is TRBV15, the J call TRBJ2-3; 7 nucleotides agree with TRBD2. V gave up 3 bases and J gave up 3 bases; unmatched junction bases: 6. CDR3 length: 15 amino acids. Germline V lookup: CDR1 LNHNV, CDR2 YYDKDF (reference sequence). As DNA, the CDR3 is TGTGCCACCAGCAGTGAGCGGGGTAGGACAGATACGCAGTATTTT. Amino acid sequence: CATSSERGRTDTQYF.

V usage is TRBV6-6 and J usage is TRBJ2-7, with a weak D call TRBD1 (7 bases). Germline CDR1 and CDR2: MNHNY and SVGAGI (reference sequence). V was pared by 6 bases and J by 2 bases, with 17 bases between. The CDR3 runs to 15 residues. This CDR3 is CASRGGQLSPYEQYF. The CDR3 DNA reads as TGTGCCAGCAGGGGGGGACAGTTAAGCCCCTACGAGCAGTACTTC.

The chain combines TRBV9 with TRBJ1-1; D unresolved. The CDR3 runs to 13 residues. Trimming shortened V by 0 bases and J by 0 bases, and 3 bases separated the two germline ends. Germline CDR1 and CDR2: SGDLS and YYNGEE. CDR3 residues: CASSVVLNTEAFF. CDR3 bases: TGTGCCAGCAGCGTAGTCCTGAACACTGAAGCTTTCTTT.

V is TRBV7-9 and J is TRBJ2-3, with D perhaps being TRBD1 or TRBD2 (6 bases each). The CDR3 runs to 16 residues. Trimming left V 5 bases short and J 2 bases short, with 17 bases between. CDR1 is SEHNR and CDR2 is FQNEAQ in the germline V gene (reference sequence). Written as DNA, the CDR3 is TGTGCCAGCAGCCGCATCGGGGGCCCGGACACAGATACGCAGTATTTT. Protein: CASSRIGGPDTDTQYF.

The V gene is TRBV12-3 or TRBV12-4, the J gene TRBJ2-7; possibly TRBD2 for D (7 bases). V lost 3 bases, J lost 8 bases, and 8 bases lay in between. The CDR3 is 11 residues long. As DNA, the CDR3 is TGTGCCAGCAGTTTGGGGGGGCAGCAGTACTTC. This codes for CASSLGGQQYF.

The V gene is TRBV5-1, the J gene TRBJ2-7; possibly TRBD2 for D (5 bases). There are 11 residues in the CDR3. With 5 bases removed from V and 6 bases from J, the gap between germline ends came to 9 bases. The V gene's germline CDR1 is SGHRS and CDR2 YFSETQ. For the CDR3, the DNA is TGCGCCAGCAGAGAAGGGAGCGAGCAGTACTTC. It codes for CASREGSEQYF.